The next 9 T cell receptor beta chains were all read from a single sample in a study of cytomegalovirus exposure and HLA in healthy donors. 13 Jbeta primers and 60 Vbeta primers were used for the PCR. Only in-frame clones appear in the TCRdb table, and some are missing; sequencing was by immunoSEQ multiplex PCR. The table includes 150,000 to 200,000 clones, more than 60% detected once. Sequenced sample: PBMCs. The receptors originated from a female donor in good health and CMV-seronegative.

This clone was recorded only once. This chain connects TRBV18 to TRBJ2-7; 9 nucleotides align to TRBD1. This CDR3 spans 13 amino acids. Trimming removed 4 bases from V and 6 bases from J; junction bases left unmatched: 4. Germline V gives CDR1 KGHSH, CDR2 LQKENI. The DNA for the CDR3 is TGTGCCAGCTCACGGGACAGGGACTCCGAGCAGTACTTC. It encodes CASSRDRDSEQYF.

The CDR3 loop reads CASSLTPETGVYEQYF. For the CDR3, the DNA is TGTGCCAGCAGCTTGACCCCGGAGACAGGGGTCTACGAGCAGTACTTC. The rearrangement links TRBV7-9 to TRBJ2-7; 8 nucleotides align to TRBD1. CDR1 is SEHNR, CDR2 FQNEAQ, per germline (reference sequence). J lost 3 bases, V lost 3 bases, and 10 bases had no gene match. This CDR3 region has 16 residues.

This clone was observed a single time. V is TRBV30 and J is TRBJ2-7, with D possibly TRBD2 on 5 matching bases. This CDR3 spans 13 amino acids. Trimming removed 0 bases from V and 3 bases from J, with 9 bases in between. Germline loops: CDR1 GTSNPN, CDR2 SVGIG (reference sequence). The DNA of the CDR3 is TGTGCCTGGAGTGTTTCAGCGGTCTACGAGCAGTACTTC. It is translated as CAWSVSAVYEQYF.

The CDR3 region is CASSYSAGRETQYF. The CDR3 DNA sequence: TGTGCCAGCAGTTACTCGGCGGGGCGAGAGACCCAGTACTTC. The chain recombines TRBV6-5 with TRBJ2-5, with a possible D match to TRBD2 (6 bases). From germline, CDR1 is MNHEY and CDR2 SVGAGI. Trimming took off 0 bases at V and 4 bases at J, with 9 bases between the two ends. The CDR3 runs 14 residues.

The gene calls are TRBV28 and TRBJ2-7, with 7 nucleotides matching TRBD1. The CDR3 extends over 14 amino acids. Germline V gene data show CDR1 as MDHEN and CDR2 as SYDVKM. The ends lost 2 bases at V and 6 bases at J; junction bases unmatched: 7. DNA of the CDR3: TGTGCCAGCAGTTTAGAGGGGGCATGGGGCGAGCAGTACTTC. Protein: CASSLEGAWGEQYF. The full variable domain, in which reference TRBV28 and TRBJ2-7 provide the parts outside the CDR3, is DVKVTQSSRYLVKRTGEKVFLECVQDMDHENMFWYRQDPGLGLRLIYFSYDVKMKEKGDIPEGYSVSREKKERFSLILESASTNQTSMYLCASSLEGAWGEQYFGPGTRLTVT.

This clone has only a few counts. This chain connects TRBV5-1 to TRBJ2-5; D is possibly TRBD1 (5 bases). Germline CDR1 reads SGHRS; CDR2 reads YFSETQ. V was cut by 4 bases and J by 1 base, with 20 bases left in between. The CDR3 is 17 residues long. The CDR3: CASSKLINAGSQETQYF. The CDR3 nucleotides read TGCGCCAGCAGCAAGCTAATTAACGCAGGGTCCCAAGAGACCCAGTACTTC.

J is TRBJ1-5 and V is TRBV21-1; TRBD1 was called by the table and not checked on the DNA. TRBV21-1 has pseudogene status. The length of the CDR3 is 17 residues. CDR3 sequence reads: CASSKVLKQGSYQPQHF. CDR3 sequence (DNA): TGTGCCAGCAGCAAAGTCTTGAAACAGGGGTCCTATCAGCCCCAGCATTTT.

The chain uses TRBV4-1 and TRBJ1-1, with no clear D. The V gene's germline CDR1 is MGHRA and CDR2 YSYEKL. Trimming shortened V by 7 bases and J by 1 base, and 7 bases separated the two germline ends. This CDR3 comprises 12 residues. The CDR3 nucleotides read TGCGCCAGCAATCGGGGGAACACTGAAGCTTTCTTT. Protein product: CASNRGNTEAFF.

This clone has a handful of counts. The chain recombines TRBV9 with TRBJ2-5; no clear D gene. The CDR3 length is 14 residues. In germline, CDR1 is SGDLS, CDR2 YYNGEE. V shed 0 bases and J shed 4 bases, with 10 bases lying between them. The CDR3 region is CASSVAWSGETQYF. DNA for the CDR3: TGTGCCAGCAGCGTAGCCTGGTCGGGAGAGACCCAGTACTTC.